This entry lists 27 T cell receptor beta chains sequenced from one sample in a study of blood T cells in healthy people across ages. Alongside a J-beta primer mix, a sample-barcoded 5' primer served in a second PCR lasting about 7 to 12 cycles. TCRdb reprocessed the 5' RACE reads via MiXCR and lists one record per CDR3 protein. The sample holds 1.5 million to 1.9 million distinct CDR3 sequences, 35% to 45% seen once. The material sequenced was blood. These receptors all stem from a woman under 30 in good health.

The rearrangement uses TRBV6-6 and TRBJ2-3; 9 bases are a match to TRBD1. The V and J ends lost 2 bases and 5 bases, in that order; junction bases with no gene match: 11. Germline CDR1 is MNHNY and CDR2 is SVGAGI (reference sequence). The CDR3 has 17 amino acids. CDR3 sequence (DNA): TGTGCCAGCAGTTACGTCTCCGGGACAGGGTACAGAGATACGCAGTATTTT. Protein sequence: CASSYVSGTGYRDTQYF.

This clonotype occurred many times. The chain recombines TRBV29-1 with TRBJ2-5; D is uncertain. V dropped 2 bases and J dropped 5 bases, with 12 bases sitting between them. The germline V gene has CDR1 SQVTM and CDR2 ANQGSEA. The CDR3 length is 13 residues. The CDR3 protein is CSVEIQTRETQYF. Here the CDR3 DNA reads TGCAGCGTTGAAATCCAGACGAGGGAGACCCAGTACTTC. Full variable domain (remainder filled in from reference TRBV29-1 and TRBJ2-5): SAVISQKPSRDICQRGTSLTIQCQVDSQVTMMFWYRQQPGQSLTLIATANQGSEATYESGFVIDKFPISRPNLTFSTLTVSNMSPEDSSIYLCSVEIQTRETQYFGPGTRLLVL.

The chain joins TRBV9 to TRBJ2-3; the match to TRBD2 covers 8 bases. The V gene's germline CDR1 is SGDLS and CDR2 YYNGEE. V lost 2 bases, J lost 1 base, and 6 bases stayed unmatched. The CDR3 runs 16 residues. CDR3 DNA: TGTGCCAGCAGCGTCAACCTAGCGGGCGGCACAGATACGCAGTATTTT. This sequence encodes CASSVNLAGGTDTQYF.

To note about this clonotype: The junction shows a germline mismatch at one end, possibly a read error. The CDR3: CASSFGMRGGLAKNIQCF. The DNA of the CDR3 is TGTGCCAGCAGCTTCGGGATGCGGGGGGGCCTAGCCAAAAACATTCAGTGCTTC. V is TRBV7-2 and J is TRBJ2-4; 9 nucleotides line up with TRBD2. The CDR3 runs to 18 residues. CDR1 and CDR2 from the germline V gene are SGHTA and FQGNSA.

The rearrangement uses TRBV6-2 or TRBV6-3 and TRBJ2-3; D gene uncertain. The V gene lost 8 bases and the J gene lost 5 bases, with 14 bases spanning the gap. Germline V gives CDR1 MNHEY, CDR2 SVGEGT. This CDR3 is 13 amino acids long. The CDR3 nucleotides read TGTGCCAGCCTAATGTGGAGTGGAGATACGCAGTATTTT. It encodes CASLMWSGDTQYF.

This clonotype was detected only a few times. The rearrangement uses TRBV9 and TRBJ1-3; a possible D gene is TRBD1 (5 bases). Trimming took 3 bases from V and 5 from J, leaving 12 bases between them. Germline CDR1 SGDLS, CDR2 YYNGEE. The CDR3 has 14 amino acids. The CDR3 here is CASSARASRNTIYF. The CDR3 DNA is TGTGCCAGCAGCGCCAGGGCTTCAAGAAACACCATATATTTT. The full variable domain, in which reference TRBV9 and TRBJ1-3 provide the parts outside the CDR3, is DSGVTQTPKHLITATGQRVTLRCSPRSGDLSVYWYQQSLDQGLQFLIQYYNGEERAKGNILERFSAQQFPDLHSELNLSSLELGDSALYFCASSARASRNTIYFGEGSWLTVV.

This chain joins TRBV7-2 and TRBJ2-1; TRBD2 might be the D (6 bases). The germline V gene has CDR1 SGHTA and CDR2 FQGNSA. The V and J ends lost 7 bases and 7 bases respectively, with 23 bases between them. CDR3 length equals 16 residues. The CDR3 DNA is TGTGCCAGCAACCCCGGAGGGGCAGGATTAGTAAATGAGCAGTTCTTC. It is translated as CASNPGGAGLVNEQFF.

This clonotype turned up a few times. The chain couples TRBV29-1 to TRBJ2-1, with D possibly TRBD1 on 6 matching bases. Germline-derived CDR1 and CDR2 are SQVTM and ANQGSEA. This CDR3 is built from 12 residues. V lost 7 bases, J lost 4 bases, and 11 bases lay in between. The CDR3 spells CSEGTLYNEQFF. In DNA, the CDR3 is TGCAGCGAAGGGACACTGTACAATGAGCAGTTCTTC.

This clonotype was counted at least ten times. This chain uses TRBV29-1 with TRBJ1-2, with TRBD1 matching 9 bases. The CDR3 extends over 19 amino acids. The J segment lost 4 bases and the V segment lost 1 base, leaving 19 bases of the junction unmatched. Germline CDR1 reads SQVTM; CDR2 reads ANQGSEA. The CDR3 sequence: CSVEVMEVKGQGNGYGYTF. CDR3 nucleotide sequence: TGCAGCGTTGAAGTCATGGAGGTGAAAGGACAGGGGAACGGCTATGGCTACACCTTC.

This chain links TRBV3-1 with TRBJ2-7, with 8 bases identical to TRBD1. After removal of 5 bases from V and 0 bases from J, the junction contained 6 bases not matched to a gene. The CDR3 consists of 15 residues. CDR1 is LGHDT and CDR2 is YNNKEL in the germline V gene (reference sequence). The CDR3 is CASSTSTGASYEQYF. CDR3 nucleotides: TGTGCCAGCAGCACTTCGACAGGGGCCTCCTACGAGCAGTACTTC.

To note about this clonotype: A single base separates this from a much larger clone, so it may be a read error. As DNA, the CDR3 is TGCAACGTAGAACTAGCGACAGATACGCAGTATTTT. Its protein product is CNVELATDTQYF. The chain combines TRBV29-1 with TRBJ2-3, with TRBD2 matching 7 bases. Germline V gives CDR1 SQVTM, CDR2 ANQGSEA. This CDR3 contains 12 residues.

The rearrangement joins TRBV29-1 to TRBJ1-2, with D perhaps TRBD1 (5 bases). Germline values: CDR1 SQVTM, CDR2 ANQGSEA. V lost 3 bases, J lost 2 bases, and 13 bases lay in between. There are 14 residues in the CDR3. The CDR3 DNA reads TGCAGCGTTGAGGGCGGGACGGTAAACTATGGCTACACCTTC. This sequence encodes CSVEGGTVNYGYTF. Supplemented by reference TRBV29-1 and TRBJ1-2, the full variable domain reads SAVISQKPSRDICQRGTSLTIQCQVDSQVTMMFWYRQQPGQSLTLIATANQGSEATYESGFVIDKFPISRPNLTFSTLTVSNMSPEDSSIYLCSVEGGTVNYGYTFGSGTRLTVV.

This chain connects TRBV4-1 to TRBJ2-5; 8 bases align to TRBD2. The V and J ends lost 3 bases and 11 bases, in that order; junction bases with no gene match: 17. Germline V gene lookup returns CDR1 MGHRA and CDR2 YSYEKL. There are 16 residues in the CDR3. The CDR3 protein is CASSHLRGVSYNEQYF. Written as DNA, the CDR3 is TGCGCCAGCAGCCATCTGCGGGGGGTCTCCTACAATGAGCAGTACTTC.

This clonotype has just one count. This chain connects TRBV11-1 to TRBJ2-5, with 13 positions matching TRBD2. Germline assignment: CDR1 SGHAT and CDR2 FQDESV (reference sequence). Germline trimming cut 0 bases from V and 3 bases from J; bases unmatched to any gene: 4. The CDR3 extends over 17 amino acids. The CDR3 DNA sequence: TGTGCCAGCAGCTTAGCGGGACTAGCGGGGATTAAAGAGACCCAGTACTTC. Translating it yields CASSLAGLAGIKETQYF.

The chain has TRBV6-4 and TRBJ2-1; 8 bases agree with TRBD2. The CDR3 has 15 amino acids. The V gene end was trimmed by 5 bases and the J gene end by 7 bases; junction bases not matched to a gene: 10. Germline-derived CDR1 and CDR2 are MRHNA and SNTAGT. Here the CDR3 reads CASSYTGGPKNEQFF. The CDR3 region has the DNA TGTGCCAGCAGTTATACGGGGGGGCCAAAGAATGAGCAGTTCTTC.

V usage is TRBV6-6 and J usage is TRBJ2-4; D remains ambiguous. The DNA end is more similar to TRBJ2-7, so the J call may be wrong. This CDR3 has 12 residues. Germline V gene lookup returns CDR1 MNHNY and CDR2 SVGAGI (reference sequence). Written as DNA, the CDR3 is TGTGCCAGTGTAGATTTGGGCCGCGAGCAGTACTTC. Residues: CASVDLGREQYF.

This clonotype appeared a few times. The chain combines TRBV27 with TRBJ1-5; 8 nucleotides align to TRBD1. Germline V gene lookup returns CDR1 MNHEY and CDR2 SMNVEV (reference sequence). The CDR3 length is 15 residues. After removal of 1 base from V and 7 bases from J, the junction contained 6 bases not matched to a gene. DNA for the CDR3: TGTGCCAGCAGTTTATACAGGGGGATCTGGCAGCCCCAGCATTTT. The encoded protein is CASSLYRGIWQPQHF.

The chain carries TRBV7-2 and TRBJ1-4; 7 bases are a match to TRBD1. Germline V CDR1 and CDR2: SGHTA, FQGNSA. CDR3 length: 15 residues. The V segment lost 3 bases and the J segment 7 bases; nucleotides outside the gene matches: 8. The CDR3 DNA reads as TGTGCCAGCAGCTTCCAAAGACAGGGAGGTGAAAAACTGTTTTTT. Translation: CASSFQRQGGEKLFF.

As concerns this clonotype: At one of its ends the junction is not consistent with the germline gene, which may arise from a read error. J is TRBJ2-2 and V is TRBV7-9, with TRBD1 matching 8 bases. Germline CDR1 reads SEHNR; CDR2 reads FQNEAQ (reference sequence). The CDR3 contains 16 residues. CDR3 sequence (DNA): TGTACCAGCAGCTTATCTGGCAGGGGGCTCACCGGGGAGCTGTTTTTT. Its protein product is CTSSLSGRGLTGELFF.

CDR3 nucleotides: TGTGCCAGCAGGATTAATGGGGGCAATCAGCCCCAGCATTTT. It encodes CASRINGGNQPQHF. The J gene is TRBJ1-5, the V gene TRBV12-3 or TRBV12-4; D remains unclear. The CDR3 spans 14 residues. Trimming shortened V by 6 bases and J by 2 bases, and 11 bases separated the two germline ends.

This chain joins TRBV5-5 and TRBJ2-5; the match to TRBD2 covers 9 bases. The germline V gene encodes CDR1 SGHKS and CDR2 YYEKEE (reference sequence). This CDR3 contains 18 residues. V gave up 0 bases and J gave up 5 bases; unmatched junction bases: 14. The CDR3 protein is CASSLVQRGAKVTETQYF. The CDR3 DNA reads TGTGCCAGCAGCTTGGTTCAGCGGGGGGCTAAGGTGACGGAGACCCAGTACTTC.

V usage is TRBV13 and J usage is TRBJ2-7; perhaps TRBD1 as D (6 bases). Trimming shortened V by 2 bases and J by 3 bases, and 14 bases separated the two germline ends. The CDR3 is 15 amino acids. Germline V gene lookup returns CDR1 PRHDT and CDR2 FYEKMQ (reference sequence). The DNA of the CDR3 is TGTGCCAGCAGCTTACCCCCACAGGGCCGCTACGAGCAGTACTTC. This gives the protein CASSLPPQGRYEQYF.

In nucleotides, the CDR3 is TGTGCCAGCAGCTTCGACGGGGTTGACGAGACCCAGTACTTC. Its protein is CASSFDGVDETQYF. The chain is built from TRBV7-9 and TRBJ2-7, with TRBD2 as a possible D gene (5 bases). The DNA end is a closer match to TRBJ2-5, so the J assignment may be wrong. Germline V gene lookup returns CDR1 SEHNR and CDR2 FQNEAQ (reference sequence). CDR3 length equals 14 residues.

This clonotype was counted only a few times. This sequence joins TRBV20-1 and TRBJ2-7; 8 bases match TRBD2. Losses at the gene ends were 1 base for V and 5 bases for J; bases not matched to a gene: 7. CDR3 length: 14 residues. Germline values: CDR1 DFQATT, CDR2 SNEGSKA (reference sequence). The DNA for the CDR3 is TGCAGTGCTAGAGTCGCGGGGGGCCGGGACGAGCAGTACTTC. Protein sequence: CSARVAGGRDEQYF.

This clonotype was counted at least ten times. This chain links TRBV21-1 with TRBJ2-7. TRBV21-1 is reported as a pseudogene. The CDR3 is 12 residues long. CDR3: CASIDRSYEQYF. CDR3 nucleotide sequence: TGTGCCAGCATAGACCGCTCCTACGAGCAGTACTTC.

The chain employs TRBV21-1 and TRBJ2-7; the table calls TRBD2, which could not be checked here. TRBV21-1 is a recognized pseudogene. This CDR3 is built from 15 residues. This chain's CDR3 is CASSGREGHPQKQYF. The CDR3 DNA follows: TGTGCCAGCAGCGGGCGGGAGGGCCATCCCCAAAAGCAGTACTTC.

Points on this clonotype: Germline is not matched at one junction end, which may reflect a read error. The V call is TRBV11-2, the J call TRBJ2-3; D unclear. Germline CDR1 reads SGHAT; CDR2 reads FQNNGV. CDR3 length equals 14 residues. The CDR3 loop reads CACSTLPRTDTQYF. In nucleotides, the CDR3 is TGTGCCTGCAGTACCCTACCACGCACAGATACGCAGTATTTT.